The present TCR beta chain was sequenced within a study of T cell repertoires in cytomegalovirus infection (dated by TCRdb to between 2017 and 2020). About the full investigation: Donor HLA type was relevant to the analysis, because carriage of CMV infection together with the matching HLA type was indicated by public TCR beta signatures.

Trimming takes 5 bases from V and 8 bases from J, and the germline ends sit 15 bases apart. Including cysteine and phenylalanine, the CDR3 has 14 amino acids. This entry keeps only the CDR3 DNA: 42 bases, framed from base 1. CDR1 and CDR2, looked up from the germline V gene, are MDHEN and SYDVKM. Reads for this sample came from an Illumina HiSeq 1500. The raw public reads went through TCRdb reprocessing: fastp at Q25, MiXCR clone calling, in-frame beta chains kept. When rows share a CDR3 protein, they turn into one entry using the most common DNA and genes. The sample table shows under 250,000 distinct CDR3 sequences, and around 12% are seen once. 1.5% to 2% of the sample is held by the ten biggest clonotypes. The investigation overall reported the following: The ex vivo response was dominated by HLA-C-restricted CMV-specific TCR beta clonotypes, which also provided the single most frequent clonotype in two of eight donors. Cumulative frequency of public TCR beta family members discriminated carriers of CMV infection plus the relevant HLA type in this cohort and an independent 352-donor cohort.

With regard to this clonotype: The antigen it recognizes is unknown. Base qualities are missing; no much larger clone stands one base away.

The rearranged chain carries TRBV28 and TRBJ1-4, with TRBD1 perhaps the D gene, on 5 matching bases. Sample: PBMCs. The TCR sequence derives from a human donor in good health (CMV status not recorded). Some clones in this sample may be carry-over from other donors' samples. The nucleotide sequence reads TGTGCCAGCAGTCCGGGGGGTACCGTGGAAAAACTGTTTTTT. Translated, this gives CASSPGGTVEKLFF. With all but the CDR3 taken from the reference TRBV28 and TRBJ1-4 genes, the full variable domain is: DVKVTQSSRYLVKRTGEKVFLECVQDMDHENMFWYRQDPGLGLRLIYFSYDVKMKEKGDIPEGYSVSREKKERFSLILESASTNQTSMYLCASSPGGTVEKLFFGSGTQLSVL.